The next 8 T cell receptor beta chains were all read from a single sample in a study of blood T cell repertoires in COVID-19. Method: immunoSEQ multiplex PCR; TCRdb's copy keeps in-frame clones and lacks some. The repertoire has under 130,000 clones, 70% to 90% of them found once; the top ten carry 2.5% to 3.5%. The sample taken for sequencing was peripheral blood. These receptors were obtained from a man aged 50 to 59 in a cohort sampled during active COVID-19.

CDR3 region: CAIRNGSGEYNEQFF. The CDR3 region has the DNA TGTGCCATCAGAAATGGAAGCGGGGAGTACAATGAGCAGTTCTTC. V usage is TRBV10-3 and J usage is TRBJ2-1; 7 nucleotides agree with TRBD2. Germline CDR1 and CDR2: ENHRY and SYGVKD. The V and J ends lost 6 bases and 4 bases, in that order; junction bases with no gene match: 9. The CDR3 runs to 15 residues.

The CDR3 loop reads CASSLAAGTRGYRDTQYF. The CDR3 nucleotides are TGTGCCAGCAGCCTTGCCGCCGGCACCAGGGGGTACCGGGATACGCAGTATTTT. The chain is built from TRBV11-2 and TRBJ2-3, with TRBD1 matching 7 bases. Looked up from germline, CDR1 is SGHAT and CDR2 is FQNNGV. V lost 5 bases, J lost 6 bases, and 20 bases stayed unmatched. CDR3 size: 18 residues.

The chain employs TRBV5-4 and TRBJ1-4; tentative D call: TRBD1 (5 bases). Deletions cut 3 bases from V and 8 bases from J, with 17 bases between. In germline, CDR1 is SGHNT, CDR2 YYREEE (reference sequence). The CDR3 is made up of 15 amino acids. The CDR3 loop is CASSWGRNAGEKLFF. In DNA, the CDR3 is TGTGCCAGCAGCTGGGGCCGGAACGCGGGGGAAAAACTGTTTTTT.

The CDR3 spells CASSSPSRTGNTIYF. In DNA form, the CDR3 reads TGTGCCAGCAGCTCACCGTCGAGGACTGGAAACACCATATATTTT. This chain connects TRBV11-2 to TRBJ1-3; D is unclear. CDR1 SGHAT and CDR2 FQNNGV come from the germline V gene. This CDR3 is built from 15 residues. Trimming took 4 bases from V and 2 from J, leaving 12 bases between them.

The V and J genes are TRBV18 and TRBJ1-1; 7 bases map to TRBD1. Germline V gene lookup returns CDR1 KGHSH and CDR2 LQKENI. The CDR3 runs 13 residues. V dropped 3 bases and J dropped 11; count of bases not matched to a gene: 9. This CDR3 reads CASSPSRGQGAFF. The CDR3 DNA sequence: TGTGCCAGCTCACCCTCAAGGGGGCAGGGCGCTTTCTTT.

This clone was detected once. This chain links TRBV6-5 with TRBJ1-1, with a weak D call TRBD1 (5 bases). The CDR3 is made up of 14 amino acids. In germline, CDR1 is MNHEY, CDR2 SVGAGI. Trimming shortened V by 6 bases and J by 5 bases, and 16 bases separated the two germline ends. The CDR3, as DNA: TGTGCCAGCAGGATGGGGGGGGGAGGAACTGAAGCTTTCTTT. Amino acids: CASRMGGGGTEAFF.

The V and J genes are TRBV5-4 and TRBJ1-1, with no clear D. Germline V gene data show CDR1 as SGHNT and CDR2 as YYREEE (reference sequence). Trimming removed 4 bases at V and 6 bases at J, with 13 bases between. The length of the CDR3 is 13 residues. The CDR3 DNA reads as TGTGCCAGCAGCCCACGCGGGATCGCTGAAGCTTTCTTT. It is translated as CASSPRGIAEAFF.

The chain employs TRBV19 and TRBJ1-1; 8 bases map to TRBD1. Looked up from germline, CDR1 is LNHDA and CDR2 is SQIVND (reference sequence). V gave up 5 bases and J gave up 2 bases; unmatched junction bases: 7. CDR3 length equals 15 residues. The DNA for the CDR3 is TGTGCCAGTAGTGTAACAGGGGGAGGTAACACTGAAGCTTTCTTT. Its protein is CASSVTGGGNTEAFF.